This T cell receptor (beta chain) was identified in a study of blood T cell repertoires in COVID-19. Seattle participants joined during active infection and were tracked over time. How the authors handled the data: Estimation of nucleated cell counts relied on the amplification of reference gene primers. Method: immunoSEQ multiplex PCR; TCRdb's copy keeps in-frame clones and lacks some. V, J and clone size were drawn from that table, and D and trimming were deduced from the DNA. The sample holds 200,000 or so clones; roughly 84% are singletons and the top ten take roughly a tenth. Sequenced sample: peripheral blood. The clonotype was recovered from a woman aged 80 or older with COVID-19, enrolled during active disease.

Written as DNA, the CDR3 is TGTGCCAGCAGTTATCGCCTGGGACAGTTGACCGGAAACACCATATATTTT. Protein product: CASSYRLGQLTGNTIYF. This chain joins TRBV28 and TRBJ1-3, with TRBD1 matching over 7 bases. CDR3 length equals 17 residues. V dropped 4 bases and J dropped 4; count of bases not matched to a gene: 13. Germline values: CDR1 MDHEN, CDR2 SYDVKM.